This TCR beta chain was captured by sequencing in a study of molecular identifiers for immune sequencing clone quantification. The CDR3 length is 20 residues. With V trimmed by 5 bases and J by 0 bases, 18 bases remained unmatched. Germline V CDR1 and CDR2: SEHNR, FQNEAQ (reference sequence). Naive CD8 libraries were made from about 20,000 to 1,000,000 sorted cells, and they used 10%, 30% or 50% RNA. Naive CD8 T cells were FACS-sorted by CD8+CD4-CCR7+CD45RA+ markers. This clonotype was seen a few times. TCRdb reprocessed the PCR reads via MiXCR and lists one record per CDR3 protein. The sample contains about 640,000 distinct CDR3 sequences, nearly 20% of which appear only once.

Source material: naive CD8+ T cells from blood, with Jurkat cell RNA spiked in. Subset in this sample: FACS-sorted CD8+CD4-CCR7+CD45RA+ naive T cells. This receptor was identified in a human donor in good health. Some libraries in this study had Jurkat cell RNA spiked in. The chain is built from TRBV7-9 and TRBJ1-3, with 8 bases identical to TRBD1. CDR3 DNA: TGTGCCAGCAGCCCCCCGGACAGGGCCTACCTCTCCTCCTCTGGAAACACCATATATTTT. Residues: CASSPPDRAYLSSSGNTIYF.